There are a few counts of the clone carrying this TCR beta chain. Its antigen is unknown. Germline V gene sequence: CDR1 MNHNS, CDR2 SASEGT. V was trimmed by 8 bases and J by 0 bases, leaving 11 bases between them. This CDR3 contains 13 residues. The extraction recovered at least 5.5 micrograms of total RNA per sample. Alongside a J-beta primer mix, a sample-barcoded 5' primer served in a second PCR lasting roughly 6 to 11 cycles. A template-switch adaptor containing 12 random nucleotides labeled each cDNA molecule. TCRdb used MiXCR to reprocess the 5' RACE reads, holding one entry per CDR3 protein. The table shows some 1 million distinct CDR3 sequences, with around 45% occurring only once. This sample stems from a study of blood T cells in healthy people across ages. The study's findings and limits: Naive T cell percentage showed a strong correlation with the diversity of TCR beta.

The genes are TRBV6-1 and TRBJ2-7; a weak D match, TRBD2 (5 bases). What was sequenced was blood. The source of this sequence is a woman aged 55-70 years in good health. CDR3 nucleotides: TGTGCCAGCGGGGAAGGACTCTCCTACGAGCAGTACTTC. Amino acid sequence: CASGEGLSYEQYF.